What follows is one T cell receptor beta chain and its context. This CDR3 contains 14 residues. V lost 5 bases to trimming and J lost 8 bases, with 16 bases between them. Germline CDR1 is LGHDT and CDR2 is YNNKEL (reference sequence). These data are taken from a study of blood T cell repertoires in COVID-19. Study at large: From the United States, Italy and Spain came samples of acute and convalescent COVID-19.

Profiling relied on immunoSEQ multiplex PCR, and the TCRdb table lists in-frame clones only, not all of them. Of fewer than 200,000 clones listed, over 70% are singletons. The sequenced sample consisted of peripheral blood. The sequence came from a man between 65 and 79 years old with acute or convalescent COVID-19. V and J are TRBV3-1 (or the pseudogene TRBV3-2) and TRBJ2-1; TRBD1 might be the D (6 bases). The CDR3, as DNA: TGTGCCAGCAGCGCGCAGGGGTTTGAGTATGAGCAGTTCTTC. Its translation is CASSAQGFEYEQFF.